The next 29 T cell receptor beta chains were all read from a single sample in a study of Tregs in tolerant kidney transplant recipients (dated by TCRdb to the late 2010s). In the paper's terms, the time point label means: 6 months after combined kidney and bone marrow transplant. The transplants used related donors along with nonmyeloablative bone marrow transplantation, and in the human trials mixed chimerism was transient. The library was prepared using the immunoSEQ multiplex PCR assay. The table comes from immuneACCESS by way of TCRdb, which keeps in-frame sequences with V and J called. Part of the clones is missing from these tables; in studies checked, under half for an unresolved V gene and the rest for unknown reasons. This sample is represented by 50,000 to 65,000 clones; more than 75% of them were singletons. Together, the top ten hold 3.8% of the sample. The sample was CD4+ T cells from blood (PBMCs), taken 6 months after the transplant. All receptors come from a human patient who received a combined kidney and bone marrow transplant. Some T cells seen after a transplant may have their origin in the graft donor.

V and J are TRBV27 and TRBJ2-1; 11 nucleotides match TRBD1. The germline V gene has CDR1 MNHEY and CDR2 SMNVEV (reference sequence). V lost 10 bases to trimming and J lost 3 bases; unmatched junction nucleotides: 5. This CDR3 is 14 amino acids long. The CDR3 nucleotides read TGTGCCAACCCCGGGACAGGGGGCTACAATGAGCAGTTCTTC. This encodes CANPGTGGYNEQFF.

A remark on this clone: The germline gene is not matched at one end of the junction; a read error may be the cause. The chain combines TRBV6-6 with TRBJ2-5, with a possible D match to TRBD2 (6 bases). Germline V gene data show CDR1 as MNHNY and CDR2 as SVGAGI (reference sequence). The length of the CDR3 is 12 residues. The CDR3 nucleotides are TGTGCCAGCAGTTACGAAACTAGCCCAGCCCACTTC. Translation gives CASSYETSPAHF.

This rearrangement joins TRBV5-1 to TRBJ2-5; 8 bases are shared with TRBD2. The CDR3 is 15 residues long. Trimming cost V 1 base and J 5 bases; bases outside gene matches: 7. Germline CDR1 SGHRS, CDR2 YFSETQ. The CDR3 region is CASSLLTGGQETQYF. The CDR3 DNA sequence: TGCGCCAGCAGCTTGTTAACGGGGGGGCAGGAGACCCAGTACTTC.

The chain recombines TRBV7-2 with TRBJ1-2; D perhaps matches TRBD1 (6 bases). This CDR3 contains 14 residues. Trimming took off 3 bases at V and 5 bases at J, with 13 bases between the two ends. Germline values: CDR1 SGHTA, CDR2 FQGNSA. CDR3 nucleotides: TGTGCCAGCAGCTTCAACAGGGCAGGGTATGGCTACACCTTC. Protein product: CASSFNRAGYGYTF.

The chain carries TRBV4-1 and TRBJ2-4, with 7 bases identical to TRBD1. This CDR3 is 16 amino acids long. Unmatched junction bases numbered 4, after V lost 0 bases and J lost 2 bases. Germline V CDR1 and CDR2: MGHRA, YSYEKL. CDR3 region: CASSQERGPPKNIQYF. For the CDR3, the DNA is TGCGCCAGCAGCCAAGAGAGGGGGCCGCCCAAAAACATTCAGTACTTC.

J is TRBJ1-2 and V is TRBV6-4; 8 nucleotides match TRBD1. V gave up 5 bases and J gave up 5 bases; unmatched junction bases: 4. This CDR3 has 13 amino acids. The germline V gene has CDR1 MRHNA and CDR2 SNTAGT. DNA for the CDR3: TGTGCCAGCAGTCGGACAGGGTTGTATGGCTACACCTTC. Encoded protein: CASSRTGLYGYTF.

The chain links TRBV19 to TRBJ1-2; the D gene is possibly TRBD1 (6 bases). V was pared by 5 bases and J by 2 bases, with 9 bases between. The CDR3 is 13 amino acids. Germline-derived CDR1 and CDR2 are LNHDA and SQIVND (reference sequence). The CDR3 sequence is CASSGDRNYGYTF. In DNA, the CDR3 is TGTGCCAGTAGTGGAGACAGGAACTATGGCTACACCTTC.

The gene calls are TRBV2 and TRBJ2-3, with a weak D call TRBD2 (5 bases). CDR1 SNHLY and CDR2 FYNNEI come from the germline V gene. The CDR3 runs to 14 residues. Trimming removed 4 bases from V and 2 bases from J, with 10 bases in between. Here the CDR3 reads CASSGGLSTDTQYF. The DNA for the CDR3 is TGTGCCAGCAGTGGAGGACTCTCCACAGATACGCAGTATTTT.

This chain joins TRBV10-3 and TRBJ2-6, with TRBD1 matching 7 bases. V gave up 5 bases and J gave up 0 bases; unmatched junction bases: 7. This CDR3 contains 17 residues. Germline V lookup: CDR1 ENHRY, CDR2 SYGVKD. The CDR3 here is CAISWTGFGSGANVLTF. The CDR3 DNA reads TGTGCCATCAGTTGGACAGGTTTTGGCTCTGGGGCCAACGTCCTGACTTTC.

This clone has a single count. The chain uses TRBV7-2 and TRBJ2-3; 11 bases are shared with TRBD1. The CDR3 sequence is 13 residues long. CDR1 and CDR2 (germline): SGHTA, FQGNSA. The J segment lost 5 bases and the V segment lost 8 bases, leaving 3 bases of the junction unmatched. The DNA for the CDR3 is TGTGCCAGCGGACAGGGGGCTGGAGATACGCAGTATTTT. It encodes CASGQGAGDTQYF.

The rearrangement uses TRBV19 and TRBJ2-3, with D possibly being TRBD2 (5 bases). Looked up from germline, CDR1 is LNHDA and CDR2 is SQIVND (reference sequence). V was pared by 3 bases and J by 7 bases, with 23 bases between. This CDR3 spans 17 amino acids. The CDR3 sequence: CASSMERARGSGYTQYF. Here the CDR3 DNA reads TGTGCCAGTAGTATGGAGAGGGCTAGAGGTTCCGGTTATACGCAGTATTTT.

The CDR3 nucleotides read TGTGCCAGCACCACGGACACTACCTATGGCTACACCTTC. It yields the protein CASTTDTTYGYTF. The chain carries TRBV28 and TRBJ1-2, with D tentatively TRBD1 (5 bases). The CDR3 contains 13 residues. The V end was cut by 7 bases, the J end by 4 bases, with 13 bases between. Germline V gene sequence: CDR1 MDHEN, CDR2 SYDVKM.

V and J are TRBV5-1 and TRBJ2-7, with D hard to call. This CDR3 contains 13 residues. Germline V gives CDR1 SGHRS, CDR2 YFSETQ. Trimming took 0 bases from V and 2 from J, leaving 6 bases between them. Here the CDR3 DNA reads TGCGCCAGCAGCTTGGCCACAACCTACGAGCAGTACTTC. The encoded protein is CASSLATTYEQYF.

This clone was seen a few times. The J gene is TRBJ1-3, the V gene TRBV27; D remains unclear. This CDR3 is 14 amino acids long. Trimming shortened V by 3 bases and J by 2 bases, and 8 bases separated the two germline ends. Per the germline V gene, CDR1 is MNHEY and CDR2 is SMNVEV (reference sequence). CDR3: CASSLTPAGNTIYF. The CDR3 nucleotides are TGTGCCAGCAGTTTGACACCCGCTGGAAACACCATATATTTT.

This clone has just a few counts. The V gene is TRBV5-1, the J gene TRBJ2-5, with TRBD2 identical over 9 bases. Germline lookup yields CDR1 SGHRS and CDR2 YFSETQ. V lost 0 bases, J lost 4 bases, and 10 bases stayed unmatched. The CDR3 extends over 17 amino acids. CDR3 DNA sequence: TGCGCCAGCAGCTTGGTTAGTTTAGCGGGAGTTGGAGAGACCCAGTACTTC. It yields the protein CASSLVSLAGVGETQYF.

The V and J genes are TRBV7-8 and TRBJ2-7, with TRBD1 matching 8 bases. The CDR3 is 15 amino acids. J was trimmed by 4 bases and V by 0 bases; bases with no gene match: 5. Germline V gene sequence: CDR1 SGHVS, CDR2 FQNEAQ. The CDR3: CASSLAGTGRYEQYF. CDR3 coding DNA: TGTGCCAGCAGCTTAGCCGGGACAGGAAGGTACGAGCAGTACTTC.

This clone was recorded once. The V call is TRBV29-1, the J call TRBJ2-1; the match to TRBD2 covers 9 bases. V shed 4 bases, J shed 4 bases, and the junction held 14 bases outside the gene matches. Germline V gene data show CDR1 as SQVTM and CDR2 as ANQGSEA. The CDR3 has 17 amino acids. CDR3 in DNA: TGCAGCGTTGGGAGGGGTAGCGGGAGTGGGTCATACAATGAGCAGTTCTTC. Amino acid sequence: CSVGRGSGSGSYNEQFF.

V usage is TRBV11-2 and J usage is TRBJ2-7; D is unclear. Looked up from germline, CDR1 is SGHAT and CDR2 is FQNNGV. V dropped 0 bases and J dropped 4 bases, with 7 bases sitting between them. The CDR3 has 13 amino acids. CDR3 sequence: CASSLDQMYEQYF. As DNA, the CDR3 is TGTGCCAGCAGCTTAGATCAAATGTACGAGCAGTACTTC.

The J gene is TRBJ2-3, the V gene TRBV6-5; D is unresolved. The germline gives CDR1 MNHEY, CDR2 SVGAGI. The CDR3 extends over 13 amino acids. Trimming cost V 6 bases and J 8 bases, with 15 bases left between them. CDR3 DNA sequence: TGTGCCAGCAGGCCTACAGATTTCGGTACGCAGTATTTT. Translation: CASRPTDFGTQYF.

V and J are TRBV5-1 and TRBJ1-4; tentatively, D is TRBD1 (6 bases). Germline-derived CDR1 and CDR2 are SGHRS and YFSETQ. Trimming took off 3 bases at V and 7 bases at J, with 13 bases between the two ends. The CDR3 runs to 14 residues. In nucleotides, the CDR3 is TGCGCCAGCAGCTGGTCGAGGGGGAGTGAAAAACTGTTTTTT. It specifies CASSWSRGSEKLFF.

The chain is built from TRBV10-3 and TRBJ1-5, with 7 positions matching TRBD1. Trimming took 3 bases from V and 3 from J; bases not matched to a gene: 5. The germline gives CDR1 ENHRY, CDR2 SYGVKD. There are 15 residues in the CDR3. The CDR3 DNA reads TGTGCCATCAGTGACCCGGACAGGCACAATCAGCCCCAGCATTTT. Translation gives CAISDPDRHNQPQHF.

The J gene is TRBJ2-7, the V gene TRBV2; 7 bases agree with TRBD1. This CDR3 has 12 residues. Per germline, CDR1 SNHLY and CDR2 FYNNEI. The V segment lost 4 bases and the J segment 4 bases; nucleotides outside the gene matches: 1. As DNA, the CDR3 is TGTGCCAGCAGTGCAGGGGGATACGAGCAGTACTTC. Amino acid sequence: CASSAGGYEQYF.

The V and J genes are TRBV11-2 and TRBJ2-2; D is possibly TRBD2 (5 bases). V lost 5 bases to trimming and J lost 5 bases, with 9 bases between them. The CDR3 sequence is 13 residues long. CDR1 and CDR2 from the germline V gene are SGHAT and FQNNGV. In nucleotides, the CDR3 is TGTGCCAGCAGCCCAAGAGGGACCGGGGAGCTGTTTTTT. As protein: CASSPRGTGELFF.

The rearrangement uses TRBV6-1 and TRBJ1-1, with no clear D. V was cut by 7 bases and J by 7 bases, with 19 bases left in between. Germline CDR1 is MNHNS and CDR2 is SASEGT. The CDR3 is made up of 14 amino acids. The CDR3 region has the DNA TGTGCCAGCATAAAGAGGGCGGTACGTGATGAAGCTTTCTTT. Its protein product is CASIKRAVRDEAFF.

The gene calls are TRBV30 and TRBJ2-3; D unresolved. The V end lost 4 bases, the J end lost 2 bases, and 10 bases lay between the germline ends. This CDR3 region has 13 residues. Germline values: CDR1 GTSNPN, CDR2 SVGIG (reference sequence). The CDR3 loop reads CAWKRKSTDTQYF. The CDR3 nucleotides are TGTGCCTGGAAGAGAAAGTCCACAGATACGCAGTATTTT.

The rearrangement links TRBV10-3 to TRBJ1-4, with TRBD1 as a possible D gene (5 bases). The CDR3 covers 15 residues. Looked up from germline, CDR1 is ENHRY and CDR2 is SYGVKD. V was cut by 4 bases and J by 0 bases, with 9 bases left in between. As DNA, the CDR3 is TGTGCCATCAGTGCAGGGTTAGCAACTAATGAAAAACTGTTTTTT. Encoded protein: CAISAGLATNEKLFF.

This rearrangement joins TRBV19 to TRBJ2-1; 8 bases line up with TRBD2. V gave up 4 bases and J gave up 3 bases; unmatched junction bases: 5. Per germline, CDR1 LNHDA and CDR2 SQIVND (reference sequence). There are 15 residues in the CDR3. CDR3 in amino acids: CASSTLAGFYNEQFF. The DNA for the CDR3 is TGTGCCAGTAGTACCCTAGCGGGCTTCTACAATGAGCAGTTCTTC.

This clone was observed a handful of times. This chain links TRBV7-2 with TRBJ2-7, with D unresolved. CDR3 length equals 13 residues. The V end was cut by 5 bases, the J end by 3 bases, with 11 bases between. Germline-derived CDR1 and CDR2 are SGHTA and FQGNSA. Here the CDR3 reads CASSPAAGYEQYF. The CDR3 bases are TGTGCCAGCAGCCCCGCGGCTGGCTACGAGCAGTACTTC.

The rearrangement joins TRBV9 to TRBJ1-4, with 7 bases identical to TRBD1. The CDR3 length is 15 residues. Germline CDR1 SGDLS, CDR2 YYNGEE. J lost 9 bases, V lost 3 bases, and 11 bases had no gene match. CDR3 DNA sequence: TGTGCCAGCAGCGGATTTCAGGGGGACGGGAAAAAACTGTTTTTT. It codes for CASSGFQGDGKKLFF.